Listed here are 3 T cell receptor beta chains from one sample, sequenced in a study of cytomegalovirus exposure and HLA in healthy donors. 60 Vbeta and 13 Jbeta primers were used in PCR. The assay was immunoSEQ multiplex PCR, and TCRdb's table has in-frame clones only and misses some. The profile shows roughly 190,000 clones, 12% of them singletons. The sample was PBMCs. The receptors were sampled from a man aged 45-65 years in good health and CMV-seropositive.

The chain carries TRBV9 and TRBJ2-6; D is unresolved. Trimming removed 3 bases at V and 1 base at J, with 8 bases between. This CDR3 is 15 amino acids long. Germline assignment: CDR1 SGDLS and CDR2 YYNGEE. CDR3 coding DNA: TGTGCCAGCAGCGCCACAGATTCTGGGGCCAACGTCCTGACTTTC. It translates to CASSATDSGANVLTF.

The rearrangement uses TRBV7-9 and TRBJ2-1; tentative D call: TRBD2 (6 bases). Per the germline V gene, CDR1 is SEHNR and CDR2 is FQNEAQ (reference sequence). Trimming removed 5 bases at V and 5 bases at J, with 10 bases between. The CDR3 runs to 13 residues. CDR3 residues: CASSRPGDNEQFF. In DNA, the CDR3 is TGTGCCAGCAGCCGCCCGGGAGACAATGAGCAGTTCTTC.

This clone turned up a few times. J is TRBJ2-2 and V is TRBV29-1; perhaps TRBD1 as D (5 bases). The germline V gene has CDR1 SQVTM and CDR2 ANQGSEA. The CDR3 consists of 13 residues. V lost 4 bases, J lost 1 base, and 7 bases lay in between. For the CDR3, the DNA is TGCAGCGTTGGACAGAGGAACACCGGGGAGCTGTTTTTT. This codes for CSVGQRNTGELFF.